This T cell receptor (beta chain) is drawn from a study of blood T cell repertoires in COVID-19. Turning to the study itself: Researchers got acute and convalescent COVID-19 samples from the United States, Italy and Spain. PBMCs, B-cell-depleted T cells, or T cells provided the cDNA or gDNA that made up the material.

How the authors handled the data: The assay estimated nucleated cells by amplifying reference gene primers. Using immunoSEQ multiplex PCR, the repertoire was profiled, and TCRdb retains in-frame clones only, with some absent. Clone size and V and J calls were adopted from that table, with D and trimming inferred from the DNA. The sample lists some 140,000 clones; less than 80% were seen once. V shed 0 bases and J shed 8 bases, with 8 bases lying between them. CDR1 SGHRS and CDR2 YFSETQ come from the germline V gene. CDR3 length: 13 residues. The material sequenced was peripheral blood. The V call is TRBV5-1, the J call TRBJ1-4; D unclear. This receptor was obtained from a man aged 55-75 years with acute or convalescent COVID-19. The CDR3 bases are TGCGCCAGCAGCTTGGGTTCTTCCGAAAAACTGTTTTTT. This encodes CASSLGSSEKLFF.